This T cell receptor (beta chain) was found in a study of T-cell reconstitution after alpha-beta-depleted transplantation in children. CDR3 length equals 14 residues. V was trimmed by 1 base and J by 6 bases, leaving 9 bases between them. Germline V gives CDR1 MNHEY, CDR2 SVGEGT. As it was prepared, the TCRbeta library received unique molecular identifiers. A single record per CDR3 protein comes from TCRdb applying MiXCR to the PCR reads. The sample includes approximately 400,000 distinct CDR3 sequences, approximately 10% of them seen just once. V is TRBV6-2 or TRBV6-3 and J is TRBJ2-2; TRBD2 might be the D (5 bases). The sequence came from a human donor who donated a stem cell graft to a child with acute myeloid leukemia. Sequenced here: PBMCs from the stem cell graft donor, sampled from the stem cell graft. The DNA for the CDR3 is TGTGCCAGCAGTTACTTTGGGCGGGCCGGGGAGCTGTTTTTT. This translates into CASSYFGRAGELFF.